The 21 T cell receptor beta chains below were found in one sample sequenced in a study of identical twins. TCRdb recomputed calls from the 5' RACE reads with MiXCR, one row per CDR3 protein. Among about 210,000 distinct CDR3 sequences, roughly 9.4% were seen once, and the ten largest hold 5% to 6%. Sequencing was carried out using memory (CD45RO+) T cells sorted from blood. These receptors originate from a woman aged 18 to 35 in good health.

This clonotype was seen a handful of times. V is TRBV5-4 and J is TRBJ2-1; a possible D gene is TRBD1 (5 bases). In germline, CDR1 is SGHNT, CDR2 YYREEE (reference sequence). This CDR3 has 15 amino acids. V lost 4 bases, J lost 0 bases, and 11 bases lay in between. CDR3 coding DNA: TGTGCCAGCAGCCATCAGGGAAGCTCCTACAATGAGCAGTTCTTC. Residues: CASSHQGSSYNEQFF.

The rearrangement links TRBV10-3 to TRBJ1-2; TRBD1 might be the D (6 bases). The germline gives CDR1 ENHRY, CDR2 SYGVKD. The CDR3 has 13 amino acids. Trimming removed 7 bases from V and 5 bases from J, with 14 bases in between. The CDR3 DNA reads TGTGCCATCAAACCACAGGGAGAGTATGGCTACACCTTC. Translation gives CAIKPQGEYGYTF.

The CDR3 protein is CASSYGDGPSYEQYF. For the CDR3, the DNA is TGTGCCAGCAGTTACGGGGACGGTCCCTCCTACGAGCAGTACTTC. This chain uses TRBV6-5 with TRBJ2-7, with D perhaps being TRBD1 or TRBD2 (5 bases each). Trimming removed 2 bases at V and 0 bases at J, with 11 bases between. The CDR3 sequence is 15 residues long. The V gene's germline CDR1 is MNHEY and CDR2 SVGAGI.

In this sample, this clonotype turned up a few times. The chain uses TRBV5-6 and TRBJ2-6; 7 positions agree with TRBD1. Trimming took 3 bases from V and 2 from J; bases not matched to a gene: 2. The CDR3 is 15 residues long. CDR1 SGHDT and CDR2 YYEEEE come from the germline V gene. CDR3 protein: CASSSGGAGANVLTF. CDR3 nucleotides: TGTGCCAGCAGCTCAGGGGGAGCTGGGGCCAACGTCCTGACTTTC.

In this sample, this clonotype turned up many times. The CDR3 DNA reads as TGCAGTGCTAGAGTTAGCGGCTACGAGCAGTACTTC. This encodes CSARVSGYEQYF. This chain joins TRBV20-1 and TRBJ2-7, with a tentative D call TRBD2 (6 bases). CDR3 length equals 12 residues. Germline CDR1 is DFQATT and CDR2 is SNEGSKA (reference sequence). Trimming stripped 1 base from V and 3 bases from J, with 7 bases between.

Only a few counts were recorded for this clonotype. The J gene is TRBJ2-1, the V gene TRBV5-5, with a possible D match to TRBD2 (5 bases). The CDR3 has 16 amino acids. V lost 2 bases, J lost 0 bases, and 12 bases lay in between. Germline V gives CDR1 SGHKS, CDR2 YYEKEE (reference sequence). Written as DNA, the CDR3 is TGTGCCAGCAGCTTCGGGGTGTCTAGCTCCTACAATGAGCAGTTCTTC. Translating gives CASSFGVSSSYNEQFF.

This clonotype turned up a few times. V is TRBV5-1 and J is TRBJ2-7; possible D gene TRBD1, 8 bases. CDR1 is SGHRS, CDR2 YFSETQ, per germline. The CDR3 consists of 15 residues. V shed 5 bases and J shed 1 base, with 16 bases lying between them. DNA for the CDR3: TGCGCCAGCAGGATAAACAGGGGGGGGTCCTACGAGCAGTACTTC. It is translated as CASRINRGGSYEQYF.

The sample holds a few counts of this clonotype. The CDR3 nucleotides read TGTGCCACCAGCAGAGGGGGTAGGGGGCGCTTAAGCAATCAGCCCCAGCATTTT. Translation: CATSRGGRGRLSNQPQHF. The genes are TRBV15 and TRBJ1-5; 7 bases are shared with TRBD1. The CDR3 runs to 18 residues. V lost 1 base, J lost 1 base, and 10 bases stayed unmatched. The germline CDR1 and CDR2 sequences are LNHNV and YYDKDF (reference sequence).

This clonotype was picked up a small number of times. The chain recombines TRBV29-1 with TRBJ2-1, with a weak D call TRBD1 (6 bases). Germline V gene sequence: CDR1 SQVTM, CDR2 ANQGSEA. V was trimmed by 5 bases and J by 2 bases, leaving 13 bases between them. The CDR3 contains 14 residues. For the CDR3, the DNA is TGCAGCGTTTTCTCAGGGGAAACCTACAATGAGCAGTTCTTC. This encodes CSVFSGETYNEQFF.

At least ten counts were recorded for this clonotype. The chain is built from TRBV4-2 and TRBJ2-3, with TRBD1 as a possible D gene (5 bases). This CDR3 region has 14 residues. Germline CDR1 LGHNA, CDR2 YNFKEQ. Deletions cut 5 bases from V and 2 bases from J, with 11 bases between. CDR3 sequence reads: CASSEGRVTDTQYF. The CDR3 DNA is TGTGCCAGCAGCGAAGGCAGGGTCACAGATACGCAGTATTTT.

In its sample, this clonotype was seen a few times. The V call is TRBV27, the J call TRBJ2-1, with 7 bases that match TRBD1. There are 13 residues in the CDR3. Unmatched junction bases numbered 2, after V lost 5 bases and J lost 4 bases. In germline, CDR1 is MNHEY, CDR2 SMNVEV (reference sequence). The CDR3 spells CASSKGQYNEQFF. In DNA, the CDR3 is TGTGCCAGCAGTAAGGGACAGTACAATGAGCAGTTCTTC.

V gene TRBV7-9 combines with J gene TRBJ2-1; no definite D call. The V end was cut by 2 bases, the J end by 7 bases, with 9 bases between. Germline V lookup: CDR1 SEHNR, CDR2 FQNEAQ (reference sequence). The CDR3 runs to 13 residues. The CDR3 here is CASSLRSLNEQFF. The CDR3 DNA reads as TGTGCCAGCAGCTTAAGAAGTTTAAATGAGCAGTTCTTC.

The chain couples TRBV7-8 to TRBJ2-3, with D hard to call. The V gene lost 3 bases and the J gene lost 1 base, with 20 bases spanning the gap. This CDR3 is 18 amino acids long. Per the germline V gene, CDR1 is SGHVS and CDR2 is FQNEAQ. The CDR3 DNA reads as TGTGCCAGCAGCTTGGAACTCCGGGCTCCCGACCGCACAGATACGCAGTATTTT. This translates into CASSLELRAPDRTDTQYF.

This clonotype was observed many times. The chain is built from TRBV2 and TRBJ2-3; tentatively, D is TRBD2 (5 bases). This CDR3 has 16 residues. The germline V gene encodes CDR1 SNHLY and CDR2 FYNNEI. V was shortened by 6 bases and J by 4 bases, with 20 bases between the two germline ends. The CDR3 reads CASRDLGDMEADTQYF. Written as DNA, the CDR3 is TGTGCCAGCAGGGACCTCGGGGATATGGAGGCAGATACGCAGTATTTT.

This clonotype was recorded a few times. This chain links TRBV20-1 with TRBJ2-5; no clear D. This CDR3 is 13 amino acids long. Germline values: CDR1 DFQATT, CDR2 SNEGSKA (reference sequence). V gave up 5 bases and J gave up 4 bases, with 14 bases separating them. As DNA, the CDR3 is TGCAGTGCTTCAACGGCCGGAAGAGAGACCCAGTACTTC. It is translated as CSASTAGRETQYF.

CDR3 sequence (DNA): TGTGCCACCAGTGACTCGGACAGGGGCTATGGCTACACCTTC. Its translation is CATSDSDRGYGYTF. This chain joins TRBV24-1 and TRBJ1-2, with TRBD1 identical over 9 bases. V lost 4 bases to trimming and J lost 4 bases; unmatched junction nucleotides: 3. This CDR3 region has 14 residues. The germline V gene has CDR1 KGHDR and CDR2 SFDVKD.

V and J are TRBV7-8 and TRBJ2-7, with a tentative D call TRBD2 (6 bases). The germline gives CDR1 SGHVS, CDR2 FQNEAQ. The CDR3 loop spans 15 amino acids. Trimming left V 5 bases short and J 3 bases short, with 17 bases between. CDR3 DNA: TGTGCCAGCAGCCCCAGGGTAGCGGCCTACTACGAGCAGTACTTC. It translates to CASSPRVAAYYEQYF. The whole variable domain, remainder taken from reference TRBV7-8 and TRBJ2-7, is GAGVSQSPRYKVAKRGQDVALRCDPISGHVSLFWYQQALGQGPEFLTYFQNEAQLDKSGLPSDRFFAERPEGSVSTLKIQRTQQEDSAVYLCASSPRVAAYYEQYFGPGTRLTVT.

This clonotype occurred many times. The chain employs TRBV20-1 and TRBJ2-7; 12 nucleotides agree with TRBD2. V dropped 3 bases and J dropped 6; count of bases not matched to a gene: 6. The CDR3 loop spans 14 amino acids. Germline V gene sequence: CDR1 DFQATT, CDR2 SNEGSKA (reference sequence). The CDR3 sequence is CSASEGLAGLEQYF. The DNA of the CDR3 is TGCAGTGCTAGCGAGGGACTAGCGGGTCTCGAGCAGTACTTC.

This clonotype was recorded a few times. The chain's CDR3 is CASSLGDRANQETQYF. Here the CDR3 DNA reads TGCGCCAGCAGCTTGGGTGACAGGGCTAACCAAGAGACCCAGTACTTC. The J gene is TRBJ2-5, the V gene TRBV5-1; TRBD1 matches at 7 bases. Germline V gene sequence: CDR1 SGHRS, CDR2 YFSETQ. V lost 0 bases to trimming and J lost 0 bases; unmatched junction nucleotides: 5. The CDR3 contains 16 residues.

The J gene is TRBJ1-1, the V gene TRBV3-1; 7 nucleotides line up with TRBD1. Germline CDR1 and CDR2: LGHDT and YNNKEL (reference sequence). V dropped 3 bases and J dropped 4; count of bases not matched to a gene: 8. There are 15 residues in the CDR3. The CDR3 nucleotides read TGTGCCAGCAGCCACGACAGGGCCCCAGGCACTGAAGCTTTCTTT. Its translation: CASSHDRAPGTEAFF.

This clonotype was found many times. CDR3 DNA sequence: TGTGCCACCAGCAGAGATCCCCAAGAGACCCAGTACTTC. It codes for CATSRDPQETQYF. The chain recombines TRBV15 with TRBJ2-5, with D unresolved. This CDR3 contains 13 residues. Per germline, CDR1 LNHNV and CDR2 YYDKDF (reference sequence). Deletions cut 0 bases from V and 1 base from J, with 3 bases between. Based on the CDR3 plus reference TRBV15 and TRBJ2-5, the full variable domain is DAMVIQNPRYQVTQFGKPVTLSCSQTLNHNVMYWYQQKSSQAPKLLFHYYDKDFNNEADTPDNFQSRRPNTSFCFLDIRSPGLGDTAMYLCATSRDPQETQYFGPGTRLLVL.